These 13 T cell receptor beta chains were all obtained from the same sample, sequenced in a study of T cell responses to AZD1222 COVID-19 vaccine (dated by TCRdb to the early 2020s). This specimen's time point label, per the study, means: baseline before first vaccination. The treatment or condition label corresponds to: meningococcal conjugate vaccine given as trial control. Receptor amplification or capture employed the immunoSEQ multiplex PCR assay. In TCRdb, the immuneACCESS table is reduced to in-frame sequences with V and J assigned. These tables do not hold every clone; where another copy was compared, an unresolved V gene accounts for under half, and the others remain unexplained. The sample contains around 90,000 clones, about 90% of them found a single time. The ten largest clonotypes hold 5.2% of the sample. This specimen was peripheral blood, taken on day 0 of MenACWY control vaccination. These receptors originate from an adult in good health.

V usage is TRBV5-4 and J usage is TRBJ2-5; the match to TRBD1 covers 8 bases. CDR1 is SGHNT and CDR2 is YYREEE in the germline V gene (reference sequence). Germline trimming cut 4 bases from V and 2 bases from J; bases unmatched to any gene: 7. The CDR3 runs to 15 residues. The CDR3 DNA sequence: TGTGCCAGCAGCACCGGACAGGGCAGGCAAGAGACCCAGTACTTC. Its protein product is CASSTGQGRQETQYF.

CDR3 in amino acids: CASSAGLAGYNEQFF. The CDR3 nucleotides read TGCGCCAGCAGTGCCGGACTAGCGGGCTACAATGAGCAGTTCTTC. The chain joins TRBV10-1 to TRBJ2-1; 11 bases line up with TRBD2. The CDR3 has 15 residues. The ends lost 4 bases at V and 3 bases at J; junction bases unmatched: 2. Germline CDR1 WNHNN, CDR2 SYGVQD (reference sequence).

For this clone: Sequence at one end of the junction differs from germline and may be a read error. J is TRBJ2-2 and V is TRBV7-7, with D perhaps matching TRBD2 (7 bases). From germline, CDR1 is SSHAT and CDR2 FNYEAQ (reference sequence). This CDR3 has 13 residues. CDR3 sequence: CASSRGGAAELFF. CDR3 coding DNA: TGTGCTAGCAGCCGCGGGGGCGCCGCGGAGCTGTTTTTT.

The chain has TRBV27 and TRBJ2-5; the D is unclear. Trimming cost V 7 bases and J 2 bases, with 11 bases left between them. This CDR3 is built from 13 residues. CDR1 is MNHEY and CDR2 is SMNVEV in the germline V gene (reference sequence). The DNA of the CDR3 is TGTGCCAGCACCCCACATGGTCAAGAGACCCAGTACTTC. Protein: CASTPHGQETQYF.

V gene TRBV24-1 combines with J gene TRBJ1-2; D unresolved. This CDR3 contains 12 residues. From germline, CDR1 is KGHDR and CDR2 SFDVKD. Trimming shortened V by 4 bases and J by 7 bases, and 9 bases separated the two germline ends. CDR3 region: CATSDYFIGYTF. In DNA form, the CDR3 reads TGTGCCACCAGTGACTATTTCATTGGCTACACCTTC.

This chain links TRBV28 with TRBJ2-4, with a tentative D call TRBD2 (6 bases). V shed 3 bases and J shed 0 bases, with 21 bases lying between them. The CDR3 length is 19 residues. Germline V lookup: CDR1 MDHEN, CDR2 SYDVKM. The CDR3 reads CASSFPRGAGNGAKNIQYF. CDR3 sequence (DNA): TGTGCCAGCAGTTTCCCGCGAGGCGCGGGGAATGGAGCCAAAAACATTCAGTACTTC.

The table lists this clone with a count of one. This rearrangement joins TRBV14 to TRBJ1-2; no clear D. This CDR3 is built from 15 residues. V gave up 1 base and J gave up 2 bases, with 11 bases separating them. Germline assignment: CDR1 SGHDN and CDR2 FVKESK. The chain's CDR3 is CASSQVAGWNYGYTF. The DNA of the CDR3 is TGTGCCAGCAGCCAAGTGGCGGGTTGGAACTATGGCTACACCTTC.

V is TRBV5-1 and J is TRBJ1-2, with TRBD1 identical over 8 bases. CDR1 is SGHRS and CDR2 is YFSETQ in the germline V gene. CDR3 length equals 16 residues. J lost 4 bases, V lost 0 bases, and 8 bases had no gene match. The CDR3 region is CASSLERTGPFYGYTF. The CDR3 DNA is TGCGCCAGCAGCTTGGAAAGGACAGGGCCTTTCTATGGCTACACCTTC.

This clone was picked up a small number of times. The chain is built from TRBV2 and TRBJ1-2; possible D gene TRBD1, 6 bases. CDR1 is SNHLY, CDR2 FYNNEI, per germline. The V and J ends lost 6 bases and 0 bases respectively, with 14 bases between them. There are 15 residues in the CDR3. In DNA, the CDR3 is TGTGCCAGCAGCTTGGGACACCCAGCTAACTATGGCTACACCTTC. Its protein product is CASSLGHPANYGYTF.

The gene calls are TRBV5-6 and TRBJ2-7, with D perhaps TRBD1 (6 bases). The CDR3 has 16 amino acids. V was clipped by 0 bases and J by 4 bases, with 17 bases between them. CDR1 and CDR2 from the germline V gene are SGHDT and YYEEEE. The CDR3 DNA follows: TGTGCCAGCAGCTTGGGGGCCAGGGGCTATCAATACGAGCAGTACTTC. Encoded protein: CASSLGARGYQYEQYF.

The CDR3 region is CASTTAGANVLTF. The CDR3, as DNA: TGTGCCAGCACCACGGCGGGGGCCAACGTCCTGACTTTC. The genes are TRBV6-5 and TRBJ2-6, with D hard to call. The CDR3 length is 13 residues. Germline V gene lookup returns CDR1 MNHEY and CDR2 SVGAGI. V lost 7 bases, J lost 4 bases, and 8 bases lay in between.

The chain recombines TRBV7-2 with TRBJ1-1; D possibly corresponds to TRBD1 (5 bases). Germline V gene sequence: CDR1 SGHTA, CDR2 FQGNSA. V was trimmed by 3 bases and J by 6 bases, leaving 20 bases between them. CDR3 length: 16 residues. The CDR3 coding sequence is TGTGCCAGCAGCTTTTCCTGGGGGACGGAACATTCTGAAGCTTTCTTT. This gives the protein CASSFSWGTEHSEAFF.

The chain has TRBV3-1 (or the pseudogene TRBV3-2) and TRBJ1-1; D might be TRBD1 (5 bases). This CDR3 is built from 14 residues. The ends were cut back, 2 bases at V and 6 bases at J, with 13 bases in the middle. Germline CDR1 is LGHDT and CDR2 is YNNKEL (reference sequence). The CDR3 sequence is CASSQSARDPEAFF. The CDR3, as DNA: TGTGCCAGCAGCCAATCTGCCAGGGACCCTGAAGCTTTCTTT.